Shown below are 28 T cell receptor beta chains from a single sample sequenced in a study of OX40 agonist ivuxolimab in advanced cancers. Using immunoSEQ multiplex PCR, the repertoire was profiled, and TCRdb retains in-frame clones only, with some absent. The sample shows about 48,000 clones, approximately 90% of them seen only once. The material was CD4+ or CD8+ T cells sorted from blood, obtained in a trial of the OX40 agonist ivuxolimab. All receptors come from an adult with an advanced solid tumor such as melanoma, head and neck, liver or kidney cancer.

The chain combines TRBV20-1 with TRBJ2-7; the D gene is possibly TRBD1 (5 bases). From germline, CDR1 is DFQATT and CDR2 SNEGSKA (reference sequence). V was cut by 5 bases and J by 6 bases, with 11 bases left in between. CDR3 length: 11 residues. CDR3 sequence reads: CSALDSSEQYF. CDR3 coding DNA: TGCAGTGCTCTCGACAGTTCCGAGCAGTACTTC.

This sequence joins TRBV9 and TRBJ2-2; weak D call: TRBD1 (5 bases). V dropped 5 bases and J dropped 5 bases, with 10 bases sitting between them. The CDR3 loop spans 13 amino acids. The germline CDR1 and CDR2 sequences are SGDLS and YYNGEE. The CDR3 loop is CASRSGLTGELFF. CDR3 DNA: TGTGCCAGCAGGTCAGGGTTGACCGGGGAGCTGTTTTTT.

The J gene is TRBJ2-5, the V gene TRBV19; D not resolved. Germline lookup yields CDR1 LNHDA and CDR2 SQIVND (reference sequence). This CDR3 comprises 13 residues. V was pared by 10 bases and J by 4 bases, with 16 bases between. The CDR3: CATILRGGETQYF. The CDR3 coding sequence is TGTGCCACCATCCTACGAGGCGGAGAGACCCAGTACTTC.

The rearrangement links TRBV7-8 to TRBJ2-3; 7 bases are a match to TRBD1. J lost 0 bases, V lost 5 bases, and 11 bases had no gene match. CDR3 length: 17 residues. CDR1 is SGHVS and CDR2 is FQNEAQ in the germline V gene. The CDR3 is CASSPHRGPASTDTQYF. CDR3 bases: TGTGCCAGCAGCCCGCACAGGGGCCCCGCCAGCACAGATACGCAGTATTTT.

This clone was seen only a few times. This chain uses TRBV28 with TRBJ1-1; 8 bases match TRBD1. The ends lost 6 bases at V and 10 bases at J; junction bases unmatched: 16. From germline, CDR1 is MDHEN and CDR2 SYDVKM. The CDR3 extends over 15 amino acids. As DNA, the CDR3 is TGTGCCAGCAGGAGCGCCAGGGGGCTCGATAGTCCAGCTTTCTTT. Translated: CASRSARGLDSPAFF.

This rearrangement joins TRBV5-6 to TRBJ2-5, with a weak D call TRBD1 (5 bases). V was cut by 0 bases and J by 5 bases, with 11 bases left in between. In germline, CDR1 is SGHDT, CDR2 YYEEEE. The CDR3 has 14 residues. CDR3 protein: CASSLARVFETQYF. The CDR3 DNA follows: TGTGCCAGCAGCTTGGCCAGGGTCTTCGAGACCCAGTACTTC.

The chain recombines TRBV7-9 with TRBJ1-2, with D possibly being TRBD1 (5 bases). This CDR3 comprises 14 residues. V lost 3 bases, J lost 4 bases, and 12 bases lay in between. Germline lookup yields CDR1 SEHNR and CDR2 FQNEAQ (reference sequence). The CDR3 here is CASSFQGYPYGYTF. In DNA, the CDR3 is TGTGCCAGCAGCTTTCAGGGTTATCCCTATGGCTACACCTTC.

A word on this clone: A read error is possible here, since a much larger clone lies one base away. Other DNA sequences in this sample translate to the same CDR3. The chain links TRBV5-6 to TRBJ1-4; D is uncertain. The CDR3 is 14 residues long. Trimming removed 2 bases at V and 0 bases at J, with 5 bases between. Germline values: CDR1 SGHDT, CDR2 YYEEEE. DNA for the CDR3: TGTGCCAGCAGCTTAATAGCAACTAATGAAAAACTGTTTTTT. This sequence encodes CASSLIATNEKLFF.

CDR3 amino acids: CASSFRTGGGEKLFF. The DNA of the CDR3 is TGCGCCAGCAGCTTTCGGACAGGGGGAGGTGAAAAACTGTTTTTT. The chain uses TRBV4-1 and TRBJ1-4, with 10 bases fitting TRBD1. CDR3 length: 15 amino acids. Trimming took 5 bases from V and 7 from J; bases not matched to a gene: 7. Germline V gene data show CDR1 as MGHRA and CDR2 as YSYEKL.

The chain carries TRBV30 and TRBJ2-1, with D tentatively TRBD2 (5 bases). Germline V lookup: CDR1 GTSNPN, CDR2 SVGIG (reference sequence). The germline V and J ends were trimmed by 7 bases and 2 bases, with 9 bases remaining between them. The CDR3 totals 12 residues. The CDR3 coding sequence is TGTGCCTCTGGGAGAGCCTACAATGAGCAGTTCTTC. This translates into CASGRAYNEQFF.

V and J are TRBV4-3 and TRBJ2-5, with 11 bases matching TRBD1. From germline, CDR1 is LGHNA and CDR2 YSLEER. The V gene end was trimmed by 3 bases and the J gene end by 4 bases; junction bases not matched to a gene: 4. The CDR3 is 15 amino acids. CDR3 DNA sequence: TGCGCCAGCAGCCATGGACAGGGGGCCGGAGAGACCCAGTACTTC. As protein: CASSHGQGAGETQYF.

The gene calls are TRBV9 and TRBJ2-1; D may be TRBD2 (6 bases). Germline V CDR1 and CDR2: SGDLS, YYNGEE. V dropped 1 base and J dropped 6 bases, with 8 bases sitting between them. This CDR3 has 13 amino acids. CDR3 residues: CASSVLLANEQFF. Here the CDR3 DNA reads TGTGCCAGCAGCGTATTACTAGCCAATGAGCAGTTCTTC. The entire variable domain, with the rest obtained from reference TRBV9 and TRBJ2-1, is as follows: DSGVTQTPKHLITATGQRVTLRCSPRSGDLSVYWYQQSLDQGLQFLIQYYNGEERAKGNILERFSAQQFPDLHSELNLSSLELGDSALYFCASSVLLANEQFFGPGTRLTVL.

This clone came up a few times. The chain joins TRBV7-2 to TRBJ1-6; D is ambiguous. Trimming took off 2 bases at V and 10 bases at J, with 6 bases between the two ends. This CDR3 has 12 amino acids. The germline V gene encodes CDR1 SGHTA and CDR2 FQGNSA. CDR3 sequence (DNA): TGTGCCAGCAGCTTAAGTCGGTCACCCCTCCACTTT. Translating it yields CASSLSRSPLHF.

The J gene is TRBJ1-1, the V gene TRBV19; a weak D match, TRBD1 (6 bases). The CDR3 consists of 13 residues. Germline V CDR1 and CDR2: LNHDA, SQIVND (reference sequence). V was shortened by 7 bases and J by 3 bases, with 12 bases between the two germline ends. The CDR3 loop is CASTTGQYTEAFF. For the CDR3, the DNA is TGTGCCAGTACAACTGGACAGTACACTGAAGCTTTCTTT.

The chain couples TRBV7-8 to TRBJ2-2, with D hard to call. Germline lookup yields CDR1 SGHVS and CDR2 FQNEAQ. The V and J ends lost 5 bases and 2 bases respectively, with 3 bases between them. The CDR3 has 12 residues. CDR3 loop: CASSPNTGELFF. In DNA, the CDR3 is TGTGCCAGCAGCCCTAACACCGGGGAGCTGTTTTTT.

This chain joins TRBV2 and TRBJ1-5; D is unresolved. Trimming removed 2 bases at V and 0 bases at J, with 17 bases between. This CDR3 comprises 18 residues. Germline V CDR1 and CDR2: SNHLY, FYNNEI. In DNA form, the CDR3 reads TGTGCCAGCAGTGAATACGGGCTCCAAGCGTATAGCAATCAGCCCCAGCATTTT. It translates to CASSEYGLQAYSNQPQHF.

The rearrangement uses TRBV9 and TRBJ2-3; tentative D call: TRBD1 (5 bases). Trimming cost V 7 bases and J 0 bases, with 6 bases left between them. Per germline, CDR1 SGDLS and CDR2 YYNGEE. The CDR3 totals 12 residues. For the CDR3, the DNA is TGTGCCAGCCAGGGTAGCACAGATACGCAGTATTTT. Amino acids: CASQGSTDTQYF. Complete variable domain (other parts from reference TRBV9 and TRBJ2-3): DSGVTQTPKHLITATGQRVTLRCSPRSGDLSVYWYQQSLDQGLQFLIQYYNGEERAKGNILERFSAQQFPDLHSELNLSSLELGDSALYFCASQGSTDTQYFGPGTRLTVL.

V usage is TRBV5-1 and J usage is TRBJ2-7; D gene unclear. The ends were cut back, 4 bases at V and 2 bases at J, with 13 bases in the middle. Germline CDR1 SGHRS, CDR2 YFSETQ. The CDR3 is made up of 14 amino acids. The CDR3 DNA sequence: TGCGCCAGCAGCGGGTTTGACACAACCTACGAGCAGTACTTC. Amino acid sequence: CASSGFDTTYEQYF.

The chain links TRBV2 to TRBJ2-3, with D unclear. The CDR3 loop spans 13 amino acids. CDR1 and CDR2 (germline): SNHLY, FYNNEI. Trimming removed 11 bases from V and 2 bases from J, with 14 bases in between. The DNA for the CDR3 is TGTGCCGGACCGCCGAAAGACACAGATACGCAGTATTTT. This translates into CAGPPKDTDTQYF.

The rearrangement joins TRBV5-8 to TRBJ2-4; D gene unclear. There are 17 residues in the CDR3. Germline V gene sequence: CDR1 SGHTS, CDR2 YDEGEE. V was cut by 1 base and J by 6 bases, with 20 bases left in between. The CDR3 is CASSLWASLRIGNIQYF. Written as DNA, the CDR3 is TGTGCCAGCAGCTTGTGGGCGAGCCTAAGGATTGGAAACATTCAGTACTTC.

The J gene is TRBJ2-7, the V gene TRBV4-3, with TRBD2 matching 8 bases. CDR1 is LGHNA and CDR2 is YSLEER in the germline V gene. The CDR3 runs to 16 residues. V shed 0 bases and J 0 bases; nucleotides not matched to a gene: 4. DNA for the CDR3: TGCGCCAGCAGCCAAGAGTTCGGACTAGCCTCCTACGAGCAGTACTTC. Amino acids: CASSQEFGLASYEQYF.

The chain has TRBV19 and TRBJ1-2; TRBD1 agrees at 7 bases. Germline trimming cut 7 bases from V and 8 bases from J; bases unmatched to any gene: 19. In germline, CDR1 is LNHDA, CDR2 SQIVND (reference sequence). This CDR3 is 16 amino acids long. CDR3 nucleotides: TGTGCCAGTAAAAACGCGGGACAGCCTCTCGGTGGGGGCTACACCTTC. It is translated as CASKNAGQPLGGGYTF.

The genes are TRBV9 and TRBJ1-3, with D unclear. The CDR3 is 13 residues long. V lost 5 bases, J lost 3 bases, and 9 bases lay in between. Germline V gene lookup returns CDR1 SGDLS and CDR2 YYNGEE. The CDR3 DNA reads as TGTGCCAGCAGGGGCAGGAGTGGAAACACCATATATTTT. It encodes CASRGRSGNTIYF.

The rearrangement links TRBV13 to TRBJ2-5, with TRBD2 identical over 7 bases. With 8 bases clipped from V and 1 base from J, the junction kept 7 bases outside the gene matches. This CDR3 comprises 14 residues. Germline CDR1 and CDR2: PRHDT and FYEKMQ (reference sequence). CDR3 region: CASARAGSQETQYF. Here the CDR3 DNA reads TGTGCCAGCGCAAGAGCGGGAAGCCAAGAGACCCAGTACTTC.

This chain connects TRBV11-2 to TRBJ2-7, with D perhaps TRBD1 (6 bases). V lost 5 bases to trimming and J lost 7 bases, with 21 bases between them. The CDR3 loop spans 15 amino acids. CDR1 SGHAT and CDR2 FQNNGV come from the germline V gene. The CDR3 protein is CASSPRDRTWGEQYF. The DNA for the CDR3 is TGTGCCAGCAGCCCCCGTGACAGGACTTGGGGTGAGCAGTACTTC. Based on the CDR3 plus reference TRBV11-2 and TRBJ2-7, the full variable domain is EAGVAQSPRYKIIEKRQSVAFWCNPISGHATLYWYQQILGQGPKLLIQFQNNGVVDDSQLPKDRFSAERLKGVDSTLKIQPAKLEDSAVYLCASSPRDRTWGEQYFGPGTRLTVT.

This chain uses TRBV6-6 with TRBJ1-2; D not resolved. Trimming stripped 6 bases from V and 2 bases from J, with 13 bases between. This CDR3 is built from 14 residues. In germline, CDR1 is MNHNY, CDR2 SVGAGI (reference sequence). This CDR3 reads CASSPGEPNYGYTF. CDR3 sequence (DNA): TGTGCCAGCAGCCCCGGGGAGCCGAACTATGGCTACACCTTC.

The rearrangement uses TRBV4-1 and TRBJ1-4; tentative D call: TRBD1 (5 bases). V was trimmed by 5 bases and J by 2 bases, leaving 15 bases between them. The V gene's germline CDR1 is MGHRA and CDR2 YSYEKL. This CDR3 is 16 amino acids long. CDR3 region: CASSTGRGGTNEKLFF. The CDR3 coding sequence is TGCGCCAGCAGCACGGGGCGGGGAGGGACTAATGAAAAACTGTTTTTT.

The chain combines TRBV28 with TRBJ2-1; no reliable D call. The germline V and J ends were trimmed by 5 bases and 2 bases, with 10 bases remaining between them. Germline lookup yields CDR1 MDHEN and CDR2 SYDVKM. The CDR3 consists of 14 residues. The CDR3 protein is CASSPRVPYNEQFF. The DNA of the CDR3 is TGTGCCAGCAGTCCTAGGGTTCCCTACAATGAGCAGTTCTTC.